The rows below give T cell receptor beta chains drawn from one sample of a study of T-cell memory formation after mild COVID-19. TCRdb called the 5' RACE reads again in MiXCR, with one record for every CDR3 protein. Among roughly 510,000 distinct CDR3 sequences listed, roughly 17% were seen once. Source material: PBMCs or a T cell subset sorted from them (not recorded which). The receptors here all came from an adult woman who had mild COVID-19 (a few samples of this study predate the infection). Cell type and time point are not known. CDR3s include the opening cysteine and the closing phenylalanine or tryptophan. Fields, in order: D gene, J gene, clone size, V gene, CDR3 DNA, CDR3 protein. A D gene is named only where the DNA matches it firmly. Clone size is stated in some rows and not others, as once, few, many or a class when expanded.

d_call: TRBD1; j_call: TRBJ1-1; clone_size: few; v_call: TRBV25-1; cdr3_nt: TGTGCCAGCAGTGGACGGACAGGGAGAACTGAAGCTTTCTTT; cdr3_aa: CASSGRTGRTEAFF
d_call: .; j_call: TRBJ1-2; clone_size: few; v_call: TRBV9; cdr3_nt: TGTGCCAGCAGCGTAGGACGGACCCAAACAAACTATGGCTACACCTTC; cdr3_aa: CASSVGRTQTNYGYTF
d_call: .; j_call: TRBJ2-2; clone_size: .; v_call: TRBV5-6; cdr3_nt: TGTGCCAGCAGCTACTACCAAGAGCTGATACCGGAGCTGTTTTTT; cdr3_aa: CASSYYQELIPELFF
d_call: .; j_call: TRBJ2-6; clone_size: .; v_call: TRBV9; cdr3_nt: TGTGCCAGCAGCGACAACCATCTCTCTGGGGCCAACGTCCTGACTTTC; cdr3_aa: CASSDNHLSGANVLTF
d_call: .; j_call: TRBJ2-3; clone_size: .; v_call: TRBV6-5; cdr3_nt: TGTGCCAGCAGTTACAATCCGGGGGGCACAGATACGCAGTATTTT; cdr3_aa: CASSYNPGGTDTQYF
d_call: .; j_call: TRBJ1-1; clone_size: .; v_call: TRBV28; cdr3_nt: TGTGCCAGCAGTTTACAGAACCCAAGAGAAGCTTTCTTT; cdr3_aa: CASSLQNPREAFF
d_call: TRBD1; j_call: TRBJ2-1; clone_size: .; v_call: TRBV25-1; cdr3_nt: TGTGCCAGCAGTGTTACAGGGGTTGGTGAGCAGTTCTTC; cdr3_aa: CASSVTGVGEQFF
d_call: TRBD1; j_call: TRBJ1-1; clone_size: few; v_call: TRBV6-1; cdr3_nt: TGTGCCAGCGCCCGACAGGGTAGGGACACTGAAGCTTTCTTT; cdr3_aa: CASARQGRDTEAFF
d_call: TRBD2; j_call: TRBJ2-3; clone_size: many; v_call: TRBV5-1; cdr3_nt: TGCGCCAGCAGCTTGGGAGGAGGACTAGCGTTCTCGATGTATTTT; cdr3_aa: CASSLGGGLAFSMYF
d_call: .; j_call: TRBJ2-7; clone_size: .; v_call: TRBV5-1; cdr3_nt: TGCGCCAGCAGCGGCGTACGCTACGAGCAGTACTTC; cdr3_aa: CASSGVRYEQYF
d_call: TRBD1; j_call: TRBJ2-7; clone_size: few; v_call: TRBV4-1; cdr3_nt: TGCGCCAGCAGCCATCCCGGATGGGACAGACCCTACGAGCAGTACTTC; cdr3_aa: CASSHPGWDRPYEQYF
d_call: .; j_call: TRBJ1-1; clone_size: .; v_call: TRBV5-1; cdr3_nt: TGCGCCAGCAGCTTGGACGATTCCCCTGGGCTGAACACTGAAGCTTTCTTT; cdr3_aa: CASSLDDSPGLNTEAFF
d_call: TRBD1; j_call: TRBJ2-3; clone_size: .; v_call: TRBV12-3/TRBV12-4; cdr3_nt: TGTGCCAGCAGCGAAAACAGGGGTCACCGCACAGATACGCAGTATTTT; cdr3_aa: CASSENRGHRTDTQYF
d_call: TRBD1; j_call: TRBJ2-5; clone_size: few; v_call: TRBV11-3; cdr3_nt: TGTGCCAGCAGCCAGGGGACAGGGGGTTACCAAGAGACCCAGTACTTC; cdr3_aa: CASSQGTGGYQETQYF
d_call: .; j_call: TRBJ2-5; clone_size: .; v_call: TRBV19; cdr3_nt: TGTGCCAGTCCCAACAGCTCCTTC; cdr3_aa: CASPNSSF
d_call: .; j_call: TRBJ2-5; clone_size: .; v_call: TRBV2; cdr3_nt: TGTGCCAGCAGTGAGGCAGGGGGGAAAGAGACCCAGTACTTC; cdr3_aa: CASSEAGGKETQYF
d_call: .; j_call: TRBJ2-7; clone_size: few; v_call: TRBV10-3; cdr3_nt: TGTGCCATCAGTGTAGCGAACTACGAGCAGTACTTC; cdr3_aa: CAISVANYEQYF
d_call: TRBD1; j_call: TRBJ2-3; clone_size: .; v_call: TRBV5-4; cdr3_nt: TGTGCCAGCAGTGCCGGGACAGGGAGACTCCTAAGCACAGATACGCAGTATTTT; cdr3_aa: CASSAGTGRLLSTDTQYF
d_call: .; j_call: TRBJ1-5; clone_size: few; v_call: TRBV6-5; cdr3_nt: TGTGCCAGCACGGGGGGGGGAGATCAGCCCCAGCATTTT; cdr3_aa: CASTGGGDQPQHF
d_call: TRBD1; j_call: TRBJ2-7; clone_size: few; v_call: TRBV2; cdr3_nt: TGTGCCAGCAGTGCTCCGGGACAGGGCTTGCAGTACTTC; cdr3_aa: CASSAPGQGLQYF
d_call: .; j_call: TRBJ2-3; clone_size: .; v_call: TRBV7-8; cdr3_nt: TGTGCCAGCAGCTATTTAGAGAGCACAGATACGCAGTATTTT; cdr3_aa: CASSYLESTDTQYF
d_call: .; j_call: TRBJ1-1; clone_size: .; v_call: TRBV5-1; cdr3_nt: TGCGCCAGCAGCTTGGCCCCAGGTCCGAACACTGAAGCTTTCTTT; cdr3_aa: CASSLAPGPNTEAFF
d_call: .; j_call: TRBJ2-7; clone_size: .; v_call: TRBV14; cdr3_nt: TGTGCCAGCAGCCGCAGGGTCCAGGGTACGGACGAGCAGTACTTC; cdr3_aa: CASSRRVQGTDEQYF
d_call: .; j_call: TRBJ1-2; clone_size: few; v_call: TRBV4-3; cdr3_nt: TGCGCCAGCAGCCAAGAACACAGCTACTATGGCTACACCTTC; cdr3_aa: CASSQEHSYYGYTF
d_call: TRBD2; j_call: TRBJ2-3; clone_size: .; v_call: TRBV29-1; cdr3_nt: TGCAGCGCTATTTCGACGGGGGGGGCCACAGATACGCAGTATTTT; cdr3_aa: CSAISTGGATDTQYF
d_call: .; j_call: TRBJ1-1; clone_size: many; v_call: TRBV12-3/TRBV12-4; cdr3_nt: TGTGCCAGCAGTTTACAGGGAGGGTTGAACACTGAAGCTTTCTTT; cdr3_aa: CASSLQGGLNTEAFF
d_call: TRBD2; j_call: TRBJ2-3; clone_size: few; v_call: TRBV20-1; cdr3_nt: TGCAGTGCTAGAGTGGGCGGGAGGATCACAGATACGCAGTATTTT; cdr3_aa: CSARVGGRITDTQYF
d_call: .; j_call: TRBJ2-2; clone_size: .; v_call: TRBV5-1; cdr3_nt: TGCGCCAGCAGCTTGGAGACAGAAAGCACCGGGGAGCTGTTTTTT; cdr3_aa: CASSLETESTGELFF
d_call: TRBD2; j_call: TRBJ2-3; clone_size: .; v_call: TRBV5-4; cdr3_nt: TGTGCCAGCAGCTTCAGGGGACTAGCGGGAGCAGATACGCAGTATTTT; cdr3_aa: CASSFRGLAGADTQYF
d_call: TRBD1; j_call: TRBJ2-7; clone_size: many; v_call: TRBV5-1; cdr3_nt: TGTGCCAGTAGTCCGCGGGACAGGGCCTCCTACGAGCAGTACTTC; cdr3_aa: CASSPRDRASYEQYF
d_call: .; j_call: TRBJ2-5; clone_size: .; v_call: TRBV5-4; cdr3_nt: TGTGCCAGCAGCTTGGATCGGCGACAGGCTAGTCAAGAGACCCAGTACTTC; cdr3_aa: CASSLDRRQASQETQYF
d_call: .; j_call: TRBJ1-1; clone_size: few; v_call: TRBV7-9; cdr3_nt: TGTGCCAGCAGCTTAGGGGAGGGAACCATGAACACTGAAGCTTTCTTT; cdr3_aa: CASSLGEGTMNTEAFF
d_call: .; j_call: TRBJ2-1; clone_size: .; v_call: TRBV4-1; cdr3_nt: TGCGCCAGCAGCCGGACTGTCCTCGATGAGCAGTTCTTC; cdr3_aa: CASSRTVLDEQFF
d_call: TRBD1; j_call: TRBJ2-3; clone_size: .; v_call: TRBV7-6; cdr3_nt: TGTGCCAGCAGCTTCGGACAGGGGGCGGGCAGCACAGATACGCAGTATTTT; cdr3_aa: CASSFGQGAGSTDTQYF
d_call: .; j_call: TRBJ2-5; clone_size: once; v_call: TRBV7-7; cdr3_nt: TGTGCTAGCAGCTTAGTTCCTGGGGGGGAGACCCAGTACTTC; cdr3_aa: CASSLVPGGETQYF
d_call: .; j_call: TRBJ1-2; clone_size: .; v_call: TRBV30; cdr3_nt: TGTGCCTGGAGTCTCGGGGGGGGATCTGGCTACACCTTC; cdr3_aa: CAWSLGGGSGYTF
d_call: TRBD2; j_call: TRBJ2-1; clone_size: .; v_call: TRBV5-4; cdr3_nt: TGTGCCAGCAGCTTGGTGGGGCCTAGCGGATACAATGAGCAGTTCTTC; cdr3_aa: CASSLVGPSGYNEQFF
d_call: .; j_call: TRBJ1-2; clone_size: .; v_call: TRBV29-1; cdr3_nt: TGCAGCGTTGAAGATCTTCTAGGGTCCTATGGCTACACCTTC; cdr3_aa: CSVEDLLGSYGYTF
d_call: .; j_call: TRBJ2-2; clone_size: few; v_call: TRBV12-3/TRBV12-4; cdr3_nt: TGTGCCAGCACCCCCAACACCGGGGAGCTGTTTTTT; cdr3_aa: CASTPNTGELFF
d_call: .; j_call: TRBJ2-3; clone_size: few; v_call: TRBV20-1; cdr3_nt: TGCAGTGCGAAGAGGGCGATTTCTAGCACAGATACGCAGTATTTT; cdr3_aa: CSAKRAISSTDTQYF
d_call: TRBD1; j_call: TRBJ2-5; clone_size: .; v_call: TRBV7-9; cdr3_nt: TGTGCCAGCAGCCGGCTGTTGACAGGGAGTCAGACCCAGTACTTC; cdr3_aa: CASSRLLTGSQTQYF
d_call: TRBD2; j_call: TRBJ2-3; clone_size: few; v_call: TRBV7-9; cdr3_nt: TGTGCCAGCAGCCTCCAGGCCCTAGCGGGAGGATGGAGCACAGATACGCAGTATTTT; cdr3_aa: CASSLQALAGGWSTDTQYF
d_call: TRBD1; j_call: TRBJ2-2; clone_size: .; v_call: TRBV15; cdr3_nt: TGTGCCACCAGCGAGGGGACAGGGCGGGTCACCGGGGAGCTGTTTTTT; cdr3_aa: CATSEGTGRVTGELFF
d_call: TRBD1; j_call: TRBJ2-2; clone_size: .; v_call: TRBV12-3/TRBV12-4; cdr3_nt: TGTGCCAGCAGCGAAAGGACAGGGGACACCGGGGAGCTGTTTTTT; cdr3_aa: CASSERTGDTGELFF
d_call: .; j_call: TRBJ2-2; clone_size: few; v_call: TRBV20-1; cdr3_nt: TGCAGTGCTAGAGATCGAGGCGGATTAGCCGGGGAGCTGTTTTTT; cdr3_aa: CSARDRGGLAGELFF
d_call: TRBD1; j_call: TRBJ1-1; clone_size: .; v_call: TRBV4-1; cdr3_nt: TGCGCCAGCAGCCACTCCGCAGGGGGCACTGAAGCTTTCTTT; cdr3_aa: CASSHSAGGTEAFF
d_call: .; j_call: TRBJ2-7; clone_size: .; v_call: TRBV6-1; cdr3_nt: TGTGCCAGCAGATATGGTGGACAAACCTACGAGCAGTACTTC; cdr3_aa: CASRYGGQTYEQYF
d_call: TRBD1; j_call: TRBJ1-5; clone_size: .; v_call: TRBV19; cdr3_nt: TGTGCCAGTAGTCAATTCAGGTTGGGGGACAGGGGCAATCAGCCCCAGCATTTT; cdr3_aa: CASSQFRLGDRGNQPQHF
d_call: .; j_call: TRBJ2-1; clone_size: .; v_call: TRBV5-1; cdr3_nt: TGCGCCAGCAGCCCTGGACAGATATACAATGAGCAGTTCTTC; cdr3_aa: CASSPGQIYNEQFF
d_call: TRBD1; j_call: TRBJ2-7; clone_size: .; v_call: TRBV6-5; cdr3_nt: TGTGCCAGCAGTCCTGGGTGGGGACAGGTTTCCTACGAGCAGTACTTC; cdr3_aa: CASSPGWGQVSYEQYF
d_call: TRBD1; j_call: TRBJ1-6; clone_size: few; v_call: TRBV6-5; cdr3_nt: TGTGCCAGCAGCGACAGGGGGGATAATTCACCCCTCCACTTT; cdr3_aa: CASSDRGDNSPLHF
d_call: TRBD1; j_call: TRBJ1-6; clone_size: few; v_call: TRBV20-1; cdr3_nt: TGCAGTGCTAGCAGGGGGCCGCCCTCCTATAATTCACCCCTCCACTTT; cdr3_aa: CSASRGPPSYNSPLHF
d_call: TRBD1; j_call: TRBJ2-1; clone_size: .; v_call: TRBV7-2; cdr3_nt: TGTGCCAGCACCCTGACAGGGGACGGGTACAATGAGCAGTTCTTC; cdr3_aa: CASTLTGDGYNEQFF
d_call: TRBD1; j_call: TRBJ2-6; clone_size: few; v_call: TRBV12-3/TRBV12-4; cdr3_nt: TGTGCCAGCAGTTCCGCCGGGACAGGGGGCTCTGGGGCCAACGTCCTGACTTTC; cdr3_aa: CASSSAGTGGSGANVLTF
d_call: .; j_call: TRBJ2-2; clone_size: few; v_call: TRBV5-1; cdr3_nt: TGCGCCAGCAGCCCCCCCGCCACCGGGGAGCTGTTTTTT; cdr3_aa: CASSPPATGELFF